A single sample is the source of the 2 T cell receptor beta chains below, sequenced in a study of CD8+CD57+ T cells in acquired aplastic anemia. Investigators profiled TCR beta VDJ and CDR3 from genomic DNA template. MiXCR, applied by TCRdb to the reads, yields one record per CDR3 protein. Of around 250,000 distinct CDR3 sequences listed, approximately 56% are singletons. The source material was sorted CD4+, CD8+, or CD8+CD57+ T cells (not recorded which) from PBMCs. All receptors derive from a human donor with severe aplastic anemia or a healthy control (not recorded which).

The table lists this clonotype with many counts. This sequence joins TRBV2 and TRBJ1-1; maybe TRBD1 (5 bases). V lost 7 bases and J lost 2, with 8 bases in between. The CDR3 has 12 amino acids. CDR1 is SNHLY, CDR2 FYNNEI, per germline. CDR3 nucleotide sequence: TGTGCCAGCATCGGGGGTAACACTGAAGCTTTCTTT. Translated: CASIGGNTEAFF.

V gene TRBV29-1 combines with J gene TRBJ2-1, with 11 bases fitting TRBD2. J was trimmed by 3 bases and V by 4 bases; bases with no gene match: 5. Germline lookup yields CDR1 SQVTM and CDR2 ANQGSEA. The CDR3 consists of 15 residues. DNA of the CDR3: TGCAGCGTTGTAGCGGGGGGGCCAGTCTACAATGAGCAGTTCTTC. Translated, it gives CSVVAGGPVYNEQFF.